Listed here are 18 T cell receptor beta chains from one sample, sequenced in a study of shared clonotypes between healthy human individuals. Clones were read by immunoSEQ multiplex PCR, and TCRdb kept only the in-frame ones, dropping some. The table has about 1.5 million clones, approximately 96% seen once. Sequenced: naive CD4+ T cells sorted from blood. The sample's subset: CD45RA+ positively selected. The receptors shown here come from a man younger than 45 in good health.

The V call is TRBV28, the J call TRBJ2-2; D may be TRBD1 (5 bases). V was trimmed by 4 bases and J by 8 bases, leaving 14 bases between them. The CDR3 extends over 14 amino acids. From germline, CDR1 is MDHEN and CDR2 SYDVKM. The CDR3 protein is CASSSLQGGGELFF. The DNA for the CDR3 is TGTGCCAGCAGTTCTCTCCAGGGTGGGGGGGAGCTGTTTTTT.

The chain carries TRBV10-3 and TRBJ2-1, with unresolved D. Trimming pared 8 bases from V and 1 base from J, leaving 12 bases between. The V gene's germline CDR1 is ENHRY and CDR2 SYGVKD. CDR3 size: 14 residues. In DNA form, the CDR3 reads TGTGCCATCTCTCTGGGCTTTTCCTACAATGAGCAGTTCTTC. The encoded protein is CAISLGFSYNEQFF.

The chain links TRBV29-1 to TRBJ2-7; 11 bases match TRBD1. In germline, CDR1 is SQVTM, CDR2 ANQGSEA. The CDR3 contains 15 residues. V trimming: 3 bases; J trimming: 4 bases; junction bases outside the gene matches: 8. The CDR3 here is CSVEYRDRGLYEQYF. Written as DNA, the CDR3 is TGCAGCGTTGAGTACCGGGACAGGGGGTTGTACGAGCAGTACTTC.

The rearrangement joins TRBV2 to TRBJ2-1; 9 bases align to TRBD2. V trimming: 4 bases; J trimming: 7 bases; junction bases outside the gene matches: 14. Per the germline V gene, CDR1 is SNHLY and CDR2 is FYNNEI. The CDR3 loop spans 17 amino acids. CDR3 protein: CASSVFDSGSMWNEQFF. DNA for the CDR3: TGTGCCAGCAGTGTTTTTGATAGCGGGAGCATGTGGAATGAGCAGTTCTTC.

V is TRBV11-2 and J is TRBJ1-1; the match to TRBD1 covers 9 bases. V lost 3 bases, J lost 3 bases, and 5 bases stayed unmatched. This CDR3 has 15 amino acids. Per germline, CDR1 SGHAT and CDR2 FQNNGV. For the CDR3, the DNA is TGTGCCAGCAGCTTCGGAACAGGGGGCTACACTGAAGCTTTCTTT. This gives the protein CASSFGTGGYTEAFF.

The genes are TRBV28 and TRBJ2-1; 12 nucleotides align to TRBD2. The CDR3 contains 17 residues. CDR1 and CDR2 from the germline V gene are MDHEN and SYDVKM. V shed 5 bases, J shed 5 bases, and the junction held 10 bases outside the gene matches. CDR3 sequence: CASSPHPLAGGNNEQFF. For the CDR3, the DNA is TGTGCCAGCAGTCCCCACCCACTAGCGGGAGGTAACAATGAGCAGTTCTTC.

The CDR3 DNA reads as TGTGCCAGCAGCTTAGAAGGGGGACGCCAGCCCCAGCATTTT. Amino acid sequence: CASSLEGGRQPQHF. The chain employs TRBV7-9 and TRBJ1-5; weak D call: TRBD1 (6 bases). Germline V gives CDR1 SEHNR, CDR2 FQNEAQ (reference sequence). This CDR3 has 14 amino acids. V gave up 1 base and J gave up 7 bases, with 11 bases separating them.

The gene calls are TRBV18 and TRBJ2-5; D possibly corresponds to TRBD1 (6 bases). The V end lost 3 bases, the J end lost 0 bases, and 11 bases lay between the germline ends. The V gene's germline CDR1 is KGHSH and CDR2 LQKENI. The CDR3 runs to 15 residues. In DNA form, the CDR3 reads TGTGCCAGCTCACCGCTACAGGGTGACCAAGAGACCCAGTACTTC. It specifies CASSPLQGDQETQYF.

The chain combines TRBV27 with TRBJ2-6, with D perhaps matching TRBD1 (6 bases). V was cut by 4 bases and J by 4 bases, with 14 bases left in between. Germline V lookup: CDR1 MNHEY, CDR2 SMNVEV (reference sequence). The CDR3 totals 16 residues. As DNA, the CDR3 is TGTGCCAGCAGTTACTCAGGGGTTGGCGGGGCCAACGTCCTGACTTTC. This translates into CASSYSGVGGANVLTF. Together with reference TRBV27 and TRBJ2-6, the CDR3 gives the full variable domain: EAQVTQNPRYLITVTGKKLTVTCSQNMNHEYMSWYRQDPGLGLRQIYYSMNVEVTDKGDVPEGYKVSRKEKRNFPLILESPSPNQTSLYFCASSYSGVGGANVLTFGAGSRLTVL.

This chain uses TRBV7-8 with TRBJ2-1; TRBD2 matches 10 bases. This CDR3 has 16 residues. Trimming removed 5 bases from V and 2 bases from J; junction bases left unmatched: 6. Germline CDR1 SGHVS, CDR2 FQNEAQ. This CDR3 reads CASSPRGTSAYNEQFF. As DNA, the CDR3 is TGTGCCAGCAGCCCCCGTGGGACTAGCGCCTACAATGAGCAGTTCTTC.

V is TRBV7-9 and J is TRBJ2-7, with 10 bases matching TRBD1. V lost 4 bases, J lost 5 bases, and 2 bases stayed unmatched. Germline lookup yields CDR1 SEHNR and CDR2 FQNEAQ (reference sequence). The CDR3 loop spans 13 amino acids. CDR3 bases: TGTGCCAGCAGCTACGACAGGGGGCACGAGCAGTACTTC. Protein product: CASSYDRGHEQYF.

The CDR3 is CASRRGVNTEAFF. The CDR3 bases are TGTGCCAGCAGGAGGGGGGTGAACACTGAAGCTTTCTTT. The chain is built from TRBV27 and TRBJ1-1; D may be TRBD1 (6 bases). The germline gives CDR1 MNHEY, CDR2 SMNVEV (reference sequence). The germline V and J ends were trimmed by 6 bases and 0 bases, with 8 bases remaining between them. The CDR3 has 13 amino acids.

The V and J genes are TRBV7-9 and TRBJ2-5; D unclear. This CDR3 is built from 14 residues. Germline CDR1 and CDR2: SEHNR and FQNEAQ (reference sequence). Trimming stripped 3 bases from V and 5 bases from J, with 13 bases between. The DNA for the CDR3 is TGTGCCAGCAGCTTCACGGCCGCCGCTGAGACCCAGTACTTC. Its translation is CASSFTAAAETQYF.

The rearrangement joins TRBV6-5 to TRBJ2-7; no reliable D call. With 0 bases removed from V and 3 bases from J, the gap between germline ends came to 12 bases. The germline gives CDR1 MNHEY, CDR2 SVGAGI. This CDR3 region has 15 residues. The CDR3, as DNA: TGTGCCAGCAGTTACTCGTTGGCAGTCAGCTACGAGCAGTACTTC. It specifies CASSYSLAVSYEQYF.

In this sample, this clone turned up once. The chain carries TRBV28 and TRBJ2-1, with a tentative D call TRBD1 (6 bases). The CDR3 contains 18 residues. The ends were cut back, 5 bases at V and 3 bases at J, with 23 bases in the middle. Germline lookup yields CDR1 MDHEN and CDR2 SYDVKM. The CDR3: CASSPGQKKRGYYNEQFF. The CDR3 DNA sequence: TGTGCCAGCAGTCCGGGACAAAAGAAAAGGGGCTACTACAATGAGCAGTTCTTC.

J is TRBJ2-3 and V is TRBV4-1; TRBD2 agrees at 9 bases. This CDR3 spans 18 amino acids. Trimming removed 0 bases from V and 0 bases from J; junction bases left unmatched: 7. CDR1 MGHRA and CDR2 YSYEKL come from the germline V gene. CDR3 sequence: CASSQEGTSGLSTDTQYF. Written as DNA, the CDR3 is TGCGCCAGCAGCCAAGAAGGTACTAGCGGGCTAAGCACAGATACGCAGTATTTT.

The chain links TRBV6-5 to TRBJ2-1; 8 bases match TRBD1. Germline values: CDR1 MNHEY, CDR2 SVGAGI. This CDR3 has 16 residues. V shed 4 bases and J 2 bases; nucleotides not matched to a gene: 7. The CDR3: CASSSLGTGPYNEQFF. In DNA form, the CDR3 reads TGTGCCAGCAGTTCCCTTGGGACAGGACCCTACAATGAGCAGTTCTTC.

The CDR3 coding sequence is TGTGCCAGCAGTCCCAACAGGAGAGTCACTGAAGCTTTCTTT. This sequence encodes CASSPNRRVTEAFF. V usage is TRBV28 and J usage is TRBJ1-1; D is possibly TRBD1 (5 bases). Trimming shortened V by 5 bases and J by 4 bases, and 14 bases separated the two germline ends. The CDR3 covers 14 residues. The germline CDR1 and CDR2 sequences are MDHEN and SYDVKM.